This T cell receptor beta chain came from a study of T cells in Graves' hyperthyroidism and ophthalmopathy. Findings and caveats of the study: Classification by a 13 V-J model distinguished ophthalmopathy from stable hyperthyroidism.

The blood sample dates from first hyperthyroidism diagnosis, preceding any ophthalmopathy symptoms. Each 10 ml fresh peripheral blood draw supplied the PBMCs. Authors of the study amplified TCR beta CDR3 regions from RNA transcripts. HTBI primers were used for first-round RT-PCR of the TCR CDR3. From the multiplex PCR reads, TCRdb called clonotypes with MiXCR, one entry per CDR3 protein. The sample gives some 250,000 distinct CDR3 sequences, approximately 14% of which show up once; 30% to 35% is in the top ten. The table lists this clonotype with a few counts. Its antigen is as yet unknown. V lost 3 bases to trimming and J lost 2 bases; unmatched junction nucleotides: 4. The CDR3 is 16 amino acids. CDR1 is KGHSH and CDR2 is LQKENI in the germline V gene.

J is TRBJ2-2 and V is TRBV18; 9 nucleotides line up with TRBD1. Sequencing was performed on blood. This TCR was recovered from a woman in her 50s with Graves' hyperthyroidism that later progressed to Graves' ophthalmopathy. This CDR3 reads CASSPPGQGNTGELFF. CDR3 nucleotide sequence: TGTGCCAGCTCACCTCCGGGACAGGGAAACACCGGGGAGCTGTTTTTT. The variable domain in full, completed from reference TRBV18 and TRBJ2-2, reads NAGVMQNPRHLVRRRGQEARLRCSPMKGHSHVYWYRQLPEEGLKFMVYLQKENIIDESGMPKERFSAEFPKEGPSILRIQQVVRGDSAAYFCASSPPGQGNTGELFFGEGSRLTVL.